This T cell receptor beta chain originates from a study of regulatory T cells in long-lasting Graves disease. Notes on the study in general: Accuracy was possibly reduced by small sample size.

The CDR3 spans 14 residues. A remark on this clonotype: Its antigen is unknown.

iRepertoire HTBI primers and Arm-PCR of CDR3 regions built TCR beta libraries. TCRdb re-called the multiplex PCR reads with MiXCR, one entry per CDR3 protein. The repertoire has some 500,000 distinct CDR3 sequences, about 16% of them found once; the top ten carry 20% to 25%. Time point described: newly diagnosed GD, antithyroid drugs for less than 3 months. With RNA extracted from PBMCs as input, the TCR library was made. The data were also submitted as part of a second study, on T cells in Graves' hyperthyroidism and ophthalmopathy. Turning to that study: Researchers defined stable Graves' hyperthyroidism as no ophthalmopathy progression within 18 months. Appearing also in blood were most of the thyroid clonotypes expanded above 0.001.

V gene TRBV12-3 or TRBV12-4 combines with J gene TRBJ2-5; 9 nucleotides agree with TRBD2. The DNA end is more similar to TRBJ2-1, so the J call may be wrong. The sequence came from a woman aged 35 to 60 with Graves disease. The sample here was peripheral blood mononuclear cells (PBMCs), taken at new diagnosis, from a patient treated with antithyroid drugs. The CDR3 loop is CASTSRLAGTEQFF. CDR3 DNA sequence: TGTGCCAGCACGTCTAGGCTAGCGGGGACAGAGCAGTTCTTC.